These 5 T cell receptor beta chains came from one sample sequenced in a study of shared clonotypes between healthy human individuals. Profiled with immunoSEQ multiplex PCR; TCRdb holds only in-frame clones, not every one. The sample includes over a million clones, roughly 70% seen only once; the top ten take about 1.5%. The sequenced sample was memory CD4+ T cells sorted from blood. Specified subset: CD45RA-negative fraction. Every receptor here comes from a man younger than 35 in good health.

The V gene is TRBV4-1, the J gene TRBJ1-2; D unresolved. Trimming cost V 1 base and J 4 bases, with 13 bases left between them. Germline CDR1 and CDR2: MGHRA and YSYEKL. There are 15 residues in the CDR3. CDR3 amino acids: CASSQVSHDGYGYTF. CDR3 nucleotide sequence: TGCGCCAGCAGCCAAGTTTCCCATGATGGCTATGGCTACACCTTC.

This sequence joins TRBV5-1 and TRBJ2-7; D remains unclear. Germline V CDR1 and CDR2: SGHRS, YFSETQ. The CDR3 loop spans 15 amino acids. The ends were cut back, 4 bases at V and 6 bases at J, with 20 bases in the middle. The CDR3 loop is CASSPRYGTRVEQYF. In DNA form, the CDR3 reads TGCGCCAGCAGCCCCCGTTACGGCACCCGTGTCGAGCAGTACTTC.

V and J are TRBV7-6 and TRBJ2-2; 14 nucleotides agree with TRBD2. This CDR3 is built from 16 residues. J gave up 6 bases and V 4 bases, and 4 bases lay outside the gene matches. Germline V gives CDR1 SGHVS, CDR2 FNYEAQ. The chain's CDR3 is CASSSGLAGAAGELFF. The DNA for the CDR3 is TGTGCCAGCAGCTCGGGACTAGCGGGAGCAGCCGGGGAGCTGTTTTTT.

CDR3: CASSDKRKGQETQYF. Written as DNA, the CDR3 is TGTGCCAGCAGTGATAAGAGGAAGGGGCAAGAGACCCAGTACTTC. The chain combines TRBV2 with TRBJ2-5, with D tentatively TRBD1 (5 bases). Trimming stripped 3 bases from V and 2 bases from J, with 13 bases between. The CDR3 covers 15 residues. CDR1 and CDR2 from the germline V gene are SNHLY and FYNNEI.

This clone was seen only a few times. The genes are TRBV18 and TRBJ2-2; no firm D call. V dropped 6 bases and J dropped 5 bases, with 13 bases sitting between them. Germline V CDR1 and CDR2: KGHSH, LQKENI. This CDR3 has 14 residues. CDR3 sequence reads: CASSLGALTGELFF. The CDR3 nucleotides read TGTGCCAGCTCGCTCGGCGCGCTAACCGGGGAGCTGTTTTTT.